The 20 T cell receptor beta chains below all came from one sample that was sequenced in a study of cytomegalovirus exposure and HLA in healthy donors. Both 60 Vbeta primers and 13 Jbeta primers went into the PCR. The method was immunoSEQ multiplex PCR; TCRdb's version includes in-frame clones alone and lacks a portion of them. This sample has around 120,000 clones, with about 59% found just once. The specimen was PBMCs. The receptors were gathered from a man younger than 45 in good health and CMV-seropositive.

The chain joins TRBV5-1 to TRBJ2-7; 7 positions match TRBD1. CDR1 SGHRS and CDR2 YFSETQ come from the germline V gene. The CDR3 is 12 residues long. Germline trimming cut 4 bases from V and 6 bases from J; bases unmatched to any gene: 4. The CDR3 spells CASSLTGFEQYF. In DNA form, the CDR3 reads TGCGCCAGCAGCCTGACAGGGTTCGAGCAGTACTTC.

This clone showed up just a few times. This chain uses TRBV27 with TRBJ2-3; 9 bases agree with TRBD1. V was clipped by 5 bases and J by 4 bases; unmatched bases: 13. Germline CDR1 is MNHEY and CDR2 is SMNVEV (reference sequence). The CDR3 sequence is 17 residues long. Here the CDR3 reads CASSPRTRDRVADTQYF. The CDR3 DNA reads as TGTGCCAGCAGTCCCCGGACCCGGGACAGGGTGGCAGATACGCAGTATTTT.

The chain carries TRBV6-1 and TRBJ2-7; D not resolved. CDR1 is MNHNS, CDR2 SASEGT, per germline. V shed 1 base and J shed 3 bases, with 10 bases lying between them. CDR3 length: 14 residues. The CDR3 reads CASSEGPNIYEQYF. The CDR3 DNA reads TGTGCCAGCAGTGAAGGGCCGAACATCTACGAGCAGTACTTC.

This clone was detected only a few times. The chain uses TRBV10-3 and TRBJ2-3, with no clear D. The CDR3 spans 14 residues. CDR1 and CDR2 from the germline V gene are ENHRY and SYGVKD. With 4 bases removed from V and 3 bases from J, the gap between germline ends came to 11 bases. The CDR3 DNA sequence: TGTGCCATCAGTGGGCCATGGGCTACAGATACGCAGTATTTT. It specifies CAISGPWATDTQYF.

This rearrangement joins TRBV5-1 to TRBJ2-3; TRBD2 agrees at 14 bases. The V gene end was trimmed by 2 bases and the J gene end by 7 bases; junction bases not matched to a gene: 12. Per germline, CDR1 SGHRS and CDR2 YFSETQ. This CDR3 spans 18 amino acids. The CDR3 bases are TGCGCCAGCAGCTTTATGGGCTTGACTAGCGGGGGGGCACATACGCAGTATTTT. Its protein is CASSFMGLTSGGAHTQYF.

The chain has TRBV4-1 and TRBJ2-1, with 13 bases fitting TRBD2. Unmatched junction bases numbered 7, after V lost 2 bases and J lost 3 bases. Per germline, CDR1 MGHRA and CDR2 YSYEKL. CDR3 size: 18 residues. This CDR3 is CASSQRLAGGRFYNEQFF. The CDR3 DNA reads TGCGCCAGCAGCCAAAGACTAGCGGGGGGCCGGTTCTACAATGAGCAGTTCTTC.

This clone came up a few times. This chain connects TRBV27 to TRBJ1-3; 9 bases map to TRBD1. V was clipped by 5 bases and J by 1 base; unmatched bases: 3. This CDR3 contains 15 residues. CDR1 and CDR2 (germline): MNHEY, SMNVEV (reference sequence). CDR3 amino acids: CASSGGQGSGNTIYF. Written as DNA, the CDR3 is TGTGCCAGCAGTGGGGGACAGGGATCTGGAAACACCATATATTTT.

There are a few counts of this clone. The V gene is TRBV29-1, the J gene TRBJ2-3, with 9 bases fitting TRBD2. Losses at the gene ends were 4 bases for V and 4 bases for J; bases not matched to a gene: 6. Germline values: CDR1 SQVTM, CDR2 ANQGSEA. This CDR3 comprises 14 residues. CDR3 in DNA: TGCAGCGTTGGTGAAGCGGGGGGTTCAGATACGCAGTATTTT. Translation gives CSVGEAGGSDTQYF.

A word on this clone: Distinct nucleotide sequences in the sample also encode this CDR3. CDR3: CASSSLRETQYF. DNA for the CDR3: TGTGCCAGCAGCTCCCTTCGGGAGACCCAGTACTTC. This chain joins TRBV7-2 and TRBJ2-5; D not certain. The CDR3 length is 12 residues. Germline V gives CDR1 SGHTA, CDR2 FQGNSA. V was cut by 4 bases and J by 5 bases, with 8 bases left in between.

CDR3 region: CASSEHADTQYF. The DNA of the CDR3 is TGTGCCAGCAGTGAACATGCAGATACGCAGTATTTT. The V call is TRBV6-1, the J call TRBJ2-3; D ambiguous. V lost 2 bases to trimming and J lost 4 bases, with 4 bases between them. Germline CDR1 is MNHNS and CDR2 is SASEGT. This CDR3 spans 12 amino acids.

The chain combines TRBV6-1 with TRBJ2-7; TRBD1 aligns across 7 bases. In germline, CDR1 is MNHNS, CDR2 SASEGT. There are 18 residues in the CDR3. Trimming removed 2 bases from V and 1 base from J; junction bases left unmatched: 14. CDR3 nucleotides: TGTGCCAGCAGTGAAAAGGGGCTGGGCAGGGGGAAGTCCTACGAGCAGTACTTC. It yields the protein CASSEKGLGRGKSYEQYF.

The chain joins TRBV5-4 to TRBJ2-2, with 7 bases lining up with TRBD1. The CDR3 loop spans 14 amino acids. Per germline, CDR1 SGHNT and CDR2 YYREEE (reference sequence). Germline trimming cut 0 bases from V and 7 bases from J; bases unmatched to any gene: 3. CDR3: CASSLGQGYGELFF. Here the CDR3 DNA reads TGTGCCAGCAGCTTGGGACAGGGTTACGGGGAGCTGTTTTTT.

The gene calls are TRBV2 and TRBJ1-5; 9 positions match TRBD1. V shed 4 bases and J 7 bases; nucleotides not matched to a gene: 5. Per the germline V gene, CDR1 is SNHLY and CDR2 is FYNNEI. CDR3 length: 14 amino acids. CDR3 DNA sequence: TGTGCCAGCAGTGCTACAGGGGGCGGACAGCCCCAGCATTTT. Encoded protein: CASSATGGGQPQHF.

On this clone itself: This sample includes further DNA sequences coding for the same CDR3. The rearrangement uses TRBV19 and TRBJ1-6; 8 bases line up with TRBD1. The V gene end was trimmed by 10 bases and the J gene end by 7 bases; junction bases not matched to a gene: 6. Germline V gene data show CDR1 as LNHDA and CDR2 as SQIVND (reference sequence). This CDR3 has 13 residues. The CDR3 loop is CATRQGLNSPLHF. CDR3 DNA sequence: TGTGCCACTCGACAGGGGCTGAATTCACCCCTCCACTTT.

This clone was recorded once. This sequence joins TRBV9 and TRBJ1-4, with D possibly matching TRBD1 (6 bases). CDR3 length: 16 amino acids. The germline V gene has CDR1 SGDLS and CDR2 YYNGEE. Trimming pared 0 bases from V and 3 bases from J, leaving 12 bases between. The CDR3 DNA reads TGTGCCAGCAGCGTAGGACGACAGGCGGCTAATGAAAAACTGTTTTTT. This gives the protein CASSVGRQAANEKLFF.

Details on this clone: The junction departs from germline at one end; a sequencing error may be responsible. The chain uses TRBV7-2 and TRBJ2-5; tentatively, D is TRBD2 (5 bases). The CDR3 totals 13 residues. The germline V gene encodes CDR1 SGHTA and CDR2 FQGNSA. The CDR3 coding sequence is TGTGCCAGCAGCTTCGACGGGGAAGAGCCCCAGTACTTC. This gives the protein CASSFDGEEPQYF.

J is TRBJ2-7 and V is TRBV5-4, with 9 bases lining up with TRBD1. CDR1 and CDR2 (germline): SGHNT, YYREEE (reference sequence). J lost 5 bases, V lost 3 bases, and 3 bases had no gene match. CDR3 length equals 13 residues. CDR3 sequence reads: CASSWDREDEQYF. CDR3 in DNA: TGTGCCAGCAGCTGGGACAGGGAGGACGAGCAGTACTTC.

The chain links TRBV5-6 to TRBJ1-1; D is unclear. Trimming cost V 0 bases and J 6 bases, with 15 bases left between them. Germline assignment: CDR1 SGHDT and CDR2 YYEEEE. The CDR3 runs to 15 residues. The CDR3 bases are TGTGCCAGCAGCTTGGGTCCGGGAGAGGAGGCTGAAGCTTTCTTT. Its protein product is CASSLGPGEEAEAFF.

A single count supports this clone. The chain joins TRBV7-2 to TRBJ1-2; D may be TRBD1 (6 bases). V was clipped by 7 bases and J by 7 bases, with 22 bases between them. From germline, CDR1 is SGHTA and CDR2 FQGNSA. The CDR3 runs 15 residues. CDR3 sequence (DNA): TGTGCCAGCACCCAGGAGGGGGGGTACTGGGGTGGCTACACCTTC. It translates to CASTQEGGYWGGYTF.

The rearrangement uses TRBV5-4 and TRBJ2-1, with 9 bases aligning to TRBD2. Per germline, CDR1 SGHNT and CDR2 YYREEE (reference sequence). The V gene end was trimmed by 6 bases and the J gene end by 4 bases; junction bases not matched to a gene: 5. This CDR3 is built from 14 residues. For the CDR3, the DNA is TGTGCCAGCACCGGCGGGGGGGCATACAATGAGCAGTTCTTC. Translated, it gives CASTGGGAYNEQFF.